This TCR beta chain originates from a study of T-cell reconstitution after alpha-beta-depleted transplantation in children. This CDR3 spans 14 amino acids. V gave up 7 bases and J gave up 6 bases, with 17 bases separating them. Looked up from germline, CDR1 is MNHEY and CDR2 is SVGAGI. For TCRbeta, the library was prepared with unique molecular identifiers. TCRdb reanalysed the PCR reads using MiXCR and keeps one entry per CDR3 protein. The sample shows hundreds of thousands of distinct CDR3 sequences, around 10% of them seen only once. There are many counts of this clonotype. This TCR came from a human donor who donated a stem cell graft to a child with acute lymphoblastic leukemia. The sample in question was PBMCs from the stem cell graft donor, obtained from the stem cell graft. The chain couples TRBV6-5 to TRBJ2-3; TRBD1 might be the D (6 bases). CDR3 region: CASNTQGFSDTQYF. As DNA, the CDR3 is TGTGCCAGCAATACTCAGGGGTTCTCGGATACGCAGTATTTT.